The 20 T cell receptor beta chains reported below all come from one sample, sequenced in a study of T cells in Graves' hyperthyroidism and ophthalmopathy. Researchers amplified the TCR beta CDR3 regions from RNA transcripts. RT-PCR in the first round (using the HTBI primer set) targeted the TCR CDR3. TCRdb recomputed calls from the multiplex PCR reads with MiXCR, one row per CDR3 protein. The profile shows approximately 590,000 distinct CDR3 sequences, about a sixth of them singletons. Sequenced sample: blood. The origin of the receptors is a woman aged 25-40 years with Graves' hyperthyroidism.

This clonotype was found many times. V usage is TRBV4-1 and J usage is TRBJ2-5; TRBD2 matches at 11 bases. The length of the CDR3 is 16 residues. The V gene end was trimmed by 2 bases and the J gene end by 4 bases; junction bases not matched to a gene: 6. CDR1 and CDR2 from the germline V gene are MGHRA and YSYEKL. CDR3 protein: CASSQLAGGTRETQYF. The CDR3 nucleotides are TGCGCCAGCAGCCAATTAGCGGGAGGGACGCGAGAGACCCAGTACTTC.

This sequence joins TRBV10-1 and TRBJ2-1, with D perhaps matching TRBD2 (5 bases). The V end was cut by 3 bases, the J end by 6 bases, with 12 bases between. Looked up from germline, CDR1 is WNHNN and CDR2 is SYGVQD (reference sequence). This CDR3 is built from 14 residues. The CDR3 reads CASSEDSVPNEQFF. Here the CDR3 DNA reads TGCGCCAGCAGTGAAGATAGCGTACCCAATGAGCAGTTCTTC.

The chain employs TRBV7-9 and TRBJ1-2, with 10 bases matching TRBD1. Germline V gene sequence: CDR1 SEHNR, CDR2 FQNEAQ (reference sequence). The length of the CDR3 is 13 residues. V shed 1 base, J shed 8 bases, and the junction held 1 base outside the gene matches. The CDR3 loop reads CASSLGDRGGYTF. The CDR3 DNA reads TGTGCCAGCAGCTTAGGGGACAGGGGCGGCTACACCTTC.

This rearrangement joins TRBV7-2 to TRBJ2-7; 11 bases are shared with TRBD2. V gave up 5 bases and J gave up 5 bases; unmatched junction bases: 8. The CDR3 covers 15 residues. The germline V gene encodes CDR1 SGHTA and CDR2 FQGNSA. This CDR3 reads CASSTTSGSGHEQYF. CDR3 coding DNA: TGTGCCAGCAGCACAACTAGCGGGAGTGGGCACGAGCAGTACTTC.

This clonotype was seen a single time. This chain uses TRBV10-1 with TRBJ2-7; D gene unclear. Germline lookup yields CDR1 WNHNN and CDR2 SYGVQD (reference sequence). V lost 6 bases to trimming and J lost 3 bases, with 12 bases between them. The CDR3 spans 13 residues. As DNA, the CDR3 is TGCGCCAGCAGCCTATACCCCGGCTACGAGCAGTACTTC. Its protein product is CASSLYPGYEQYF.

This clonotype was detected only a few times. V and J are TRBV10-3 and TRBJ2-1; TRBD2 matches at 10 bases. There are 15 residues in the CDR3. J gave up 5 bases and V 5 bases, and 6 bases lay outside the gene matches. Germline values: CDR1 ENHRY, CDR2 SYGVKD. The CDR3 region has the DNA TGTGCCATCAGTCGGACTAGCGGAGGGGACAATGAGCAGTTCTTC. It codes for CAISRTSGGDNEQFF.

A few counts support this clonotype. The rearrangement links TRBV20-1 to TRBJ2-1; the match to TRBD2 covers 8 bases. V was pared by 7 bases and J by 2 bases, with 7 bases of the junction left unmatched. The CDR3 consists of 14 residues. Per germline, CDR1 DFQATT and CDR2 SNEGSKA (reference sequence). The CDR3 DNA reads as TGCAGTGTCACGGGAGGGCGAGCCTACAATGAGCAGTTCTTC. Amino acids: CSVTGGRAYNEQFF.

This clonotype was seen repeatedly, ten times or more. The chain carries TRBV20-1 and TRBJ2-7, with D perhaps assigned TRBD1 or TRBD2 (5 bases each). CDR3 length equals 14 residues. Germline V gives CDR1 DFQATT, CDR2 SNEGSKA (reference sequence). Trimming cost V 5 bases and J 6 bases, with 20 bases left between them. CDR3 in DNA: TGCAGTGCTGTTTCCGGGACCCCCGGCGGCGAGCAGTACTTC. It codes for CSAVSGTPGGEQYF.

The chain links TRBV10-3 to TRBJ2-2, with TRBD2 matching 8 bases. CDR3 length: 14 residues. V dropped 6 bases and J dropped 3; count of bases not matched to a gene: 3. CDR1 is ENHRY and CDR2 is SYGVKD in the germline V gene. CDR3 bases: TGTGCCATCAGGCGGCGGGAGGACACCGGGGAGCTGTTTTTT. Protein: CAIRRREDTGELFF.

This clonotype has at least ten counts. The chain combines TRBV27 with TRBJ2-2; TRBD1 aligns across 7 bases. The CDR3 consists of 16 residues. The V segment lost 4 bases and the J segment 0 bases; nucleotides outside the gene matches: 5. Per germline, CDR1 MNHEY and CDR2 SMNVEV (reference sequence). The CDR3 region has the DNA TGTGCCAGCAGTTGGGGGACAGTTCCGAACACCGGGGAGCTGTTTTTT. Residues: CASSWGTVPNTGELFF.

This clonotype was recorded many times. V and J are TRBV30 and TRBJ1-5, with D perhaps TRBD1 (6 bases). From germline, CDR1 is GTSNPN and CDR2 SVGIG (reference sequence). Trimming shortened V by 0 bases and J by 6 bases, and 9 bases separated the two germline ends. This CDR3 spans 13 amino acids. CDR3 sequence reads: CAWSVQGSQPQHF. DNA of the CDR3: TGTGCCTGGAGTGTACAGGGAAGTCAGCCCCAGCATTTT.

This clonotype was recorded a few times. This sequence joins TRBV7-9 and TRBJ1-1; 7 bases map to TRBD1. Germline V lookup: CDR1 SEHNR, CDR2 FQNEAQ (reference sequence). V lost 1 base to trimming and J lost 6 bases; unmatched junction nucleotides: 5. This CDR3 region has 14 residues. In DNA form, the CDR3 reads TGTGCCAGCAGCTTAGTCTCAGGGGGGGCTGAAGCTTTCTTT. It translates to CASSLVSGGAEAFF.

The rearrangement uses TRBV30 and TRBJ2-3, with D possibly matching TRBD2 (5 bases). Germline assignment: CDR1 GTSNPN and CDR2 SVGIG (reference sequence). Deletions cut 3 bases from V and 1 base from J, with 11 bases between. The CDR3 totals 14 residues. The CDR3 DNA is TGTGCCTGGAGAGTTAGCGTGGGCACAGATACGCAGTATTTT. Translating it yields CAWRVSVGTDTQYF.

This clonotype was observed at least ten times. V and J are TRBV12-3 or TRBV12-4 and TRBJ2-5; the D gene could be TRBD1 or TRBD2 (5 bases each). The ends were cut back, 7 bases at V and 3 bases at J, with 18 bases in the middle. CDR3 length: 15 amino acids. The CDR3 DNA reads as TGTGCCAGCACCACCGGGACCCACTGGGAAGAGACCCAGTACTTC. It specifies CASTTGTHWEETQYF.

This clonotype was detected only a few times. The chain recombines TRBV4-1 with TRBJ2-6, with TRBD1 matching over 7 bases. Germline-derived CDR1 and CDR2 are MGHRA and YSYEKL. The CDR3 is 17 amino acids. The junction had 8 bases not matched to a gene; V was cut back by 6 bases and J by 0 bases. CDR3 DNA sequence: TGCGCCAGCAGTGGGACAGCGAGTAGCTCTGGGGCCAACGTCCTGACTTTC. Its protein product is CASSGTASSSGANVLTF.

The table lists this clonotype with many counts. The chain recombines TRBV6-1 with TRBJ2-2; D not resolved. CDR3 length: 14 residues. Per germline, CDR1 MNHNS and CDR2 SASEGT. V lost 4 bases, J lost 4 bases, and 10 bases lay in between. Here the CDR3 DNA reads TGTGCCAGCAGTGCCGATCGGCGCACCGGGGAGCTGTTTTTT. Amino acid sequence: CASSADRRTGELFF.

CDR3 residues: CSVELAGTYEQYF. The CDR3 nucleotides read TGCAGCGTTGAACTAGCGGGTACCTACGAGCAGTACTTC. V gene TRBV29-1 combines with J gene TRBJ2-7; 8 positions agree with TRBD2. This CDR3 contains 13 residues. V trimming: 2 bases; J trimming: 2 bases; junction bases outside the gene matches: 2. CDR1 is SQVTM, CDR2 ANQGSEA, per germline.

This clonotype was seen many times. This chain uses TRBV7-6 with TRBJ2-7, with TRBD1 as a possible D gene (6 bases). With 5 bases removed from V and 3 bases from J, the gap between germline ends came to 14 bases. Germline V gene sequence: CDR1 SGHVS, CDR2 FNYEAQ. This CDR3 spans 14 amino acids. The CDR3 region is CASSLQAGDYEQYF. The CDR3 bases are TGTGCCAGCAGCCTTCAGGCAGGGGACTACGAGCAGTACTTC.

This chain connects TRBV12-3 or TRBV12-4 to TRBJ1-5; D unresolved. Trimming took off 3 bases at V and 7 bases at J, with 10 bases between the two ends. The CDR3 totals 13 residues. CDR3 nucleotides: TGTGCCAGCAGTTTTTCTGGGATGCAGCCCCAGCATTTT. Translated: CASSFSGMQPQHF.

Notes on this clonotype: A much larger clone differs by one base, so this may be a read error. Likely a read error: the CDR3 ends without its conserved phenylalanine or tryptophan. The rearrangement uses TRBV7-9 and TRBJ2-1; the match to TRBD2 covers 12 bases. J was trimmed by 4 bases and V by 4 bases; bases with no gene match: 8. This CDR3 has 17 amino acids. CDR1 is SEHNR, CDR2 FQNEAQ, per germline (reference sequence). Here the CDR3 reads CASSSDRTSGKYNEQFL. The CDR3, as DNA: TGTGCCAGCAGCTCGGATAGGACTAGCGGGAAGTACAATGAGCAGTTCCTC.